This TCR beta chain was identified in a study of cytomegalovirus exposure and HLA in healthy donors. CDR1 is SNHLY, CDR2 FYNNEI, per germline. J was trimmed by 4 bases and V by 7 bases; bases with no gene match: 9. The CDR3 is made up of 14 amino acids. PCR amplification relied on 60 Vbeta primers (plus 13 Jbeta primers). Profiling relied on immunoSEQ multiplex PCR, and the TCRdb table lists in-frame clones only, not all of them. The sample carries approximately 150,000 clones, 77% recorded once. The V and J genes are TRBV2 and TRBJ1-1; 7 bases are shared with TRBD1. The sample consisted of PBMCs. This sequence originates from a woman in her sixties or seventies in good health and CMV-seronegative. CDR3 nucleotide sequence: TGTGCCAGCACTTCAATTACAGGGGCCACTGAAGCTTTCTTT. Protein sequence: CASTSITGATEAFF.